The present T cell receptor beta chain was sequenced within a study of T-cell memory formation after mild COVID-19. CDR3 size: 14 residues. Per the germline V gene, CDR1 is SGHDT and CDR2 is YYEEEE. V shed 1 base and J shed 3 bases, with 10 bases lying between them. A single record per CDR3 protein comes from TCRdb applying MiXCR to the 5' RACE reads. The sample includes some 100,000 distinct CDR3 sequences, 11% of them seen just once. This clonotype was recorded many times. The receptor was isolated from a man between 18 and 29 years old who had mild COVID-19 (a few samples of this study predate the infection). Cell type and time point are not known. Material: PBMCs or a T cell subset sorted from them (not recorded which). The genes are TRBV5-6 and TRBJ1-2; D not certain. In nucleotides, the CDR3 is TGTGCCAGCAGCTTGTGGCAGAACGACTATGGCTACACCTTC. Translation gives CASSLWQNDYGYTF. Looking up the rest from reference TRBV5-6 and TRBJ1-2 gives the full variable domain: DAGVTQSPTHLIKTRGQQVTLRCSPKSGHDTVSWYQQALGQGPQFIFQYYEEEERQRGNFPDRFSGHQFPNYSSELNVNALLLGDSALYLCASSLWQNDYGYTFGSGTRLTVV.